The rows below give T cell receptor beta chains drawn from one sample of a study of shared clonotypes between healthy human individuals. Profiling relied on immunoSEQ multiplex PCR, and the TCRdb table lists in-frame clones only, not all of them. The profile shows a few million clones, 90% to 95% of them singletons. The source material was naive CD8+ T cells from PBMCs. Receptor source: a man aged 18 to 30 in good health. Some clones in this sample may be carry-over from other donors' samples. CDR3s include the opening cysteine and the closing phenylalanine or tryptophan. Fields, in order: D gene, J gene, V gene, clone size, CDR3 DNA, CDR3 protein. The D gene is left open where the match is weak. Clone size is stated in some rows and not others, as once, few, many or a class when expanded.

d_call: TRBD2
j_call: TRBJ2-3
v_call: TRBV10-1
clone_size: -
cdr3_nt: TGCGCCAGCAGTGACGGAACTAGCGGAACAGATACGCAGTATTTT
cdr3_aa: CASSDGTSGTDTQYF

d_call: -
j_call: TRBJ2-7
v_call: TRBV4-1
clone_size: -
cdr3_nt: TGCGCCAGCAGCCAAGTTAGCGGTTACCTACGCGAGCAGTACTTC
cdr3_aa: CASSQVSGYLREQYF

d_call: -
j_call: TRBJ2-4
v_call: TRBV6-6
clone_size: -
cdr3_nt: TGTGCCAGCAGTTCCGTGGGGGCTGCCAAAAACATTCAGTACTTC
cdr3_aa: CASSSVGAAKNIQYF

d_call: TRBD2
j_call: TRBJ2-1
v_call: TRBV7-9
clone_size: -
cdr3_nt: TGTGCCAGCAGTCCCACTAGCGGGAGCTCCTACAATGAGCAGTTCTTC
cdr3_aa: CASSPTSGSSYNEQFF

d_call: TRBD1
j_call: TRBJ2-7
v_call: TRBV27
clone_size: -
cdr3_nt: TGTGCCAGCAGTTCTCGACAGGGCCTTGATGTGGAGCAGTACTTC
cdr3_aa: CASSSRQGLDVEQYF

d_call: -
j_call: TRBJ2-1
v_call: TRBV30
clone_size: -
cdr3_nt: TGTGCCTGGAGTCCCGGGACCGCTCCCTACAATGAGCAGTTCTTC
cdr3_aa: CAWSPGTAPYNEQFF

d_call: -
j_call: TRBJ1-2
v_call: TRBV7-9
clone_size: -
cdr3_nt: TGTGCCAGCAGTCCAACTAGGCAGGACGAACCCGCCACGGGCTACACCTTC
cdr3_aa: CASSPTRQDEPATGYTF

d_call: TRBD1
j_call: TRBJ1-1
v_call: TRBV6-4
clone_size: -
cdr3_nt: TGTGCCAGCTTGTTTCAGGGGGGGAGGCCCATGAACACTGAAGCTTTCTTT
cdr3_aa: CASLFQGGRPMNTEAFF

d_call: -
j_call: TRBJ2-7
v_call: TRBV27
clone_size: few
cdr3_nt: TGTGCCAGCAGTTACGGGGGCTCCTACGAGCAGTACTTC
cdr3_aa: CASSYGGSYEQYF

d_call: TRBD1
j_call: TRBJ1-6
v_call: TRBV7-9
clone_size: -
cdr3_nt: TGTGCCAGCAGCCAAGGGACAGGGGGTTCACCCCTCCACTTT
cdr3_aa: CASSQGTGGSPLHF

d_call: -
j_call: TRBJ1-1
v_call: TRBV2
clone_size: -
cdr3_nt: TGTGCCAGCAGTGAACGGGGCCGGAACACTGAAGCTTTCTTT
cdr3_aa: CASSERGRNTEAFF

d_call: -
j_call: TRBJ1-2
v_call: TRBV11-2
clone_size: -
cdr3_nt: TGTGCCAGCAGCGCTCCGGGCGGGACACTCCTTAACTATGGCTACACCTTC
cdr3_aa: CASSAPGGTLLNYGYTF

d_call: TRBD1
j_call: TRBJ1-2
v_call: TRBV9
clone_size: -
cdr3_nt: TGTGCCAGCAGTAGTACAGGGGGCGCAAGGTATGGCTACACCTTC
cdr3_aa: CASSSTGGARYGYTF

d_call: TRBD1
j_call: TRBJ2-4
v_call: TRBV27
clone_size: -
cdr3_nt: TGTGCCACCGTCAGTAGACAGGGGGACATTCAGTACTTC
cdr3_aa: CATVSRQGDIQYF

d_call: -
j_call: TRBJ1-1
v_call: TRBV6-1
clone_size: once
cdr3_nt: TGTGCCAGCAGGGGAAGGGGAGAGAACACTGAAGCTTTCTTT
cdr3_aa: CASRGRGENTEAFF

d_call: -
j_call: TRBJ2-7
v_call: TRBV7-9
clone_size: -
cdr3_nt: TGTGCCAGCAGCTCAGGCCTCTACGAGCAGTACTTC
cdr3_aa: CASSSGLYEQYF

d_call: -
j_call: TRBJ1-4
v_call: TRBV29-1
clone_size: -
cdr3_nt: TGCAGCGTTGAAGATCCAGGGACTAATGAAAAACTGTTTTTT
cdr3_aa: CSVEDPGTNEKLFF

d_call: -
j_call: TRBJ2-7
v_call: TRBV10-3
clone_size: -
cdr3_nt: TGTGCCATCAGGCAGGCCTTGGAATACGAGCAGTACTTC
cdr3_aa: CAIRQALEYEQYF

d_call: TRBD1
j_call: TRBJ1-3
v_call: TRBV14
clone_size: -
cdr3_nt: TGTGCCAGCAGCACTACTAGGTCCCGGGACAGGGAAGGAGTCAGCTCTGGAAACACCATATATTTT
cdr3_aa: CASSTTRSRDREGVSSGNTIYF

d_call: TRBD2
j_call: TRBJ2-1
v_call: TRBV7-9
clone_size: -
cdr3_nt: TGTGCCAGCAGCCATGACAAACGAGGACTAGCGGGAGGGGGTAATGAGCAGTTCTTC
cdr3_aa: CASSHDKRGLAGGGNEQFF

d_call: -
j_call: TRBJ1-1
v_call: TRBV13
clone_size: -
cdr3_nt: TGTGCCAGCAGCCAACAGGGATATCGGACTGAAGCTTTCTTT
cdr3_aa: CASSQQGYRTEAFF

d_call: -
j_call: TRBJ2-1
v_call: TRBV9
clone_size: -
cdr3_nt: TGTGCCAGCAGCGTAGAGGGTGGGAGGCTGTTTCAGTTCTTC
cdr3_aa: CASSVEGGRLFQFF

d_call: -
j_call: TRBJ2-7
v_call: TRBV5-6
clone_size: -
cdr3_nt: TGTGCCAGCAGCTTCCAGGTGGGCTACGAGCAGTACTTC
cdr3_aa: CASSFQVGYEQYF

d_call: -
j_call: TRBJ2-2
v_call: TRBV21-1
clone_size: -
cdr3_nt: TGTGCCAGCCCCCGGGGCGGCGGCACCGGGGAGCTGTTTTTT
cdr3_aa: CASPRGGGTGELFF

d_call: -
j_call: TRBJ2-3
v_call: TRBV20-1
clone_size: -
cdr3_nt: TGCAGTGCACAGAGTATTACGCAGTATTTT
cdr3_aa: CSAQSITQYF

d_call: -
j_call: TRBJ2-7
v_call: TRBV10-3
clone_size: once
cdr3_nt: TGTGCCATCGTCAGTGGGAGCGAGCAGTACTTC
cdr3_aa: CAIVSGSEQYF

d_call: -
j_call: TRBJ2-3
v_call: TRBV9
clone_size: -
cdr3_nt: TGTGCCAGCAGCGTAGACGGTGTCTATCGGGGGGATACGCAGTATTTT
cdr3_aa: CASSVDGVYRGDTQYF

d_call: -
j_call: TRBJ2-1
v_call: TRBV19
clone_size: -
cdr3_nt: TGTGCCAGTAGTATAGATCGAGGACTCGAGCAGTTCTTC
cdr3_aa: CASSIDRGLEQFF

d_call: TRBD1
j_call: TRBJ1-1
v_call: TRBV13
clone_size: -
cdr3_nt: TGTGCCAGCAGTTTAGGTTGGACAGGGGGCCAGGGTGGGCCTGAAGCTTTCTTT
cdr3_aa: CASSLGWTGGQGGPEAFF

d_call: -
j_call: TRBJ1-1
v_call: TRBV15
clone_size: -
cdr3_nt: TGTGCCACCAGCACGGGACGCATAAGTGGCACTGAAGCTTTCTTT
cdr3_aa: CATSTGRISGTEAFF

d_call: -
j_call: TRBJ1-5
v_call: TRBV19
clone_size: -
cdr3_nt: TGTGCCACCCACGCGGGGGCCAATCAGCCCCAGCATTTT
cdr3_aa: CATHAGANQPQHF

d_call: -
j_call: TRBJ2-1
v_call: TRBV7-2
clone_size: -
cdr3_nt: TGTGCCAGCAGCTCACGCAGAGGGAGCTCCTACAATGAGCAGTTCTTC
cdr3_aa: CASSSRRGSSYNEQFF

d_call: -
j_call: TRBJ2-5
v_call: TRBV6-5
clone_size: -
cdr3_nt: TGTGCCAGCAGTTACACAGAGGGGCTGGGAGAGACCCAGTACTTC
cdr3_aa: CASSYTEGLGETQYF